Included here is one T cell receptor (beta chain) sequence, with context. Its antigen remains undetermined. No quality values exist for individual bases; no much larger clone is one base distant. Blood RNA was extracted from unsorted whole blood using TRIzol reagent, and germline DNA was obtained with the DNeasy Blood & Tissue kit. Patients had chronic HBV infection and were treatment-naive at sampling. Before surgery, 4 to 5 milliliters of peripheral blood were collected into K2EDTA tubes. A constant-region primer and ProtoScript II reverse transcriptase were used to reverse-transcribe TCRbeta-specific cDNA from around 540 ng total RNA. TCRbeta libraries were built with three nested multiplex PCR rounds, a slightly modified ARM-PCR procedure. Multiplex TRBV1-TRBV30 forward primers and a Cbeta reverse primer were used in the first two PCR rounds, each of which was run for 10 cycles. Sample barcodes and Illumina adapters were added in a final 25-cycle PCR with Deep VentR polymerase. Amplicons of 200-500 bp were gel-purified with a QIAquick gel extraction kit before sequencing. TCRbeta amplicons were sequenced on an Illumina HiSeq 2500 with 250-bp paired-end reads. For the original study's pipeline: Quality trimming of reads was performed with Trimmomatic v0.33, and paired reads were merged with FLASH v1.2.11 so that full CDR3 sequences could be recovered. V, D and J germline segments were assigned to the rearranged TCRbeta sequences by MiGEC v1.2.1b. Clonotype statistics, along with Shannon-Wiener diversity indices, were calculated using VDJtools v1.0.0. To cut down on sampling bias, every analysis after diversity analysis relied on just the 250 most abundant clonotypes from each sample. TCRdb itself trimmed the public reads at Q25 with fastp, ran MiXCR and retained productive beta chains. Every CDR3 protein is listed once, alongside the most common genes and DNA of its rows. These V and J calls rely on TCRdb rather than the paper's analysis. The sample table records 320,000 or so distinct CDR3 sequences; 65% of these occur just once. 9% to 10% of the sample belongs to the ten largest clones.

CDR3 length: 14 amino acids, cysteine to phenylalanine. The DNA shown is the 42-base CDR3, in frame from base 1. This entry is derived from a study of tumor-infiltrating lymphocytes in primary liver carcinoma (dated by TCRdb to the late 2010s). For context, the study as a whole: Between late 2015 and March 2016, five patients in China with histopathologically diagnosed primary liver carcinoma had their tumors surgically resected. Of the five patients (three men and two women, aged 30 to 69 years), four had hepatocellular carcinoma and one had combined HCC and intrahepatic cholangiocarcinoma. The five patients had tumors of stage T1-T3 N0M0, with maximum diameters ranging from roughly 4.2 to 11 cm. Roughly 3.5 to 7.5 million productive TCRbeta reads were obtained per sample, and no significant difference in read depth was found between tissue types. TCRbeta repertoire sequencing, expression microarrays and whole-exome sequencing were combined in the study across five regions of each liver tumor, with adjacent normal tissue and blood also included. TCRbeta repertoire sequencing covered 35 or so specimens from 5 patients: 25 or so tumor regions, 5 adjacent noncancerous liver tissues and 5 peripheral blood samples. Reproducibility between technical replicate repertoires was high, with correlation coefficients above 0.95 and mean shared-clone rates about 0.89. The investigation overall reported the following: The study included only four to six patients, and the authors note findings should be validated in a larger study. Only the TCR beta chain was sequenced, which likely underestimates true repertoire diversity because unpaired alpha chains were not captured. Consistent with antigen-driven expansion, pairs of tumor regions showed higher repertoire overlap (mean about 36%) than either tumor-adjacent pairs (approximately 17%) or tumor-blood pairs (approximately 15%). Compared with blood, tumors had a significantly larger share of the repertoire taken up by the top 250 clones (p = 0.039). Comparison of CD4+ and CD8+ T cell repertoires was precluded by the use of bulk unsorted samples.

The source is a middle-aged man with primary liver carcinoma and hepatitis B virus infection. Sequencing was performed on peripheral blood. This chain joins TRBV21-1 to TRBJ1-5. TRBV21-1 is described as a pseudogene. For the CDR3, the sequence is CASMGGPPGRPQHF. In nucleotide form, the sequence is TGTGCCAGCATGGGGGGCCCTCCGGGGCGGCCCCAGCATTTT.